This TCR beta chain emerged from a study of graft-versus-host responses after intestinal transplantation. Overall study context: Transplant types were multivisceral, liver-intestinal, or isolated intestinal. Following induction with anti-thymocyte globulin, all recipients were given tacrolimus and steroids for about 3 years.

Germline values: CDR1 MNHEY, CDR2 SVGAGI. The CDR3 sequence is 12 residues long. Trimming shortened V by 11 bases and J by 4 bases, and 14 bases separated the two germline ends. At the end of the reaction, proliferating CFSE-low CD3+CD4+ and CD3+CD8+ responders were sorted. Study observations and caveats: Within allografts, high graft-versus-host to host-versus-graft clonal ratios were seen among patients with graft-donor T cell macrochimerism.

This clone was counted a few times. Method: immunoSEQ multiplex PCR; TCRdb's copy keeps in-frame clones and lacks some. The repertoire holds some 9,100 clones, with about 32% as singletons. This clonotype was obtained from a human patient who received an intestinal transplant. The J gene is TRBJ1-2, the V gene TRBV6-5; TRBD1 is a possible D gene (5 bases). Material: alloreactive CD4+ T cells from a mixed lymphocyte reaction culture, obtained before intestinal transplant. Subset meaning: CFSE-low proliferating T cells sorted from roughly six-day pre-transplant mixed lymphocyte reaction (GvH or HvG direction). The CDR3 region is CALHRDGYGYTF. The CDR3, as DNA: TGTGCCCTCCACCGGGACGGCTATGGCTACACCTTC.